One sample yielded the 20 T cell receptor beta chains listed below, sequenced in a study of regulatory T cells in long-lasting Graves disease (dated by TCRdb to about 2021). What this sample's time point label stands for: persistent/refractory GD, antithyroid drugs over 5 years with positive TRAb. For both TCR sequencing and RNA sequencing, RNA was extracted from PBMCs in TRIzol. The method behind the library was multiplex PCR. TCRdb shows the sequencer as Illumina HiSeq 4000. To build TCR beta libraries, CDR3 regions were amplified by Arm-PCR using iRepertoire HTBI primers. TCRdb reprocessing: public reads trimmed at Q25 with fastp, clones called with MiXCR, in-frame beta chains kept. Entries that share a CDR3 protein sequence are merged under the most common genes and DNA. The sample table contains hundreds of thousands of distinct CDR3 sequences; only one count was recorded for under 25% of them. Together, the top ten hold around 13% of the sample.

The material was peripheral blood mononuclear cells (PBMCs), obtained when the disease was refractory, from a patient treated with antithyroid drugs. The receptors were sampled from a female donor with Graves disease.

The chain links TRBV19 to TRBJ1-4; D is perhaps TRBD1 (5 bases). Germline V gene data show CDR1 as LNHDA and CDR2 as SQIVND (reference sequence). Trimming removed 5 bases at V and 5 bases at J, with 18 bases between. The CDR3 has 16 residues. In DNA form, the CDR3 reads TGTGCCAGTAGTCAACACCGGGACGGAGAGAATGAAAAACTGTTTTTT. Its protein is CASSQHRDGENEKLFF. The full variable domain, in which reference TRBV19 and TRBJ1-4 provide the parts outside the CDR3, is DGGITQSPKYLFRKEGQNVTLSCEQNLNHDAMYWYRQDPGQGLRLIYYSQIVNDFQKGDIAEGYSVSREKKESFPLTVTSAQKNPTAFYLCASSQHRDGENEKLFFGSGTQLSVL.

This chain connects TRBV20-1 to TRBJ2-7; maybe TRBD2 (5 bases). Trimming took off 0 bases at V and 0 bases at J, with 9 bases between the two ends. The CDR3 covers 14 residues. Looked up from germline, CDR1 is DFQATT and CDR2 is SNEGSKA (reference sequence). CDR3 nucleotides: TGCAGTGCTAGAGATACTAGTCGCTCCTACGAGCAGTACTTC. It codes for CSARDTSRSYEQYF.

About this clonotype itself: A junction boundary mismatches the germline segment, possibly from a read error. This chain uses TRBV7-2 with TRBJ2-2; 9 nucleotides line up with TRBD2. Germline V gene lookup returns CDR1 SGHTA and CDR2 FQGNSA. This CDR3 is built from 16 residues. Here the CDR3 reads CASSQAAGGATGELFF. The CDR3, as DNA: TGCGCCAGCAGCCAAGCCGCGGGGGGGGCCACCGGGGAGCTGTTTTTT.

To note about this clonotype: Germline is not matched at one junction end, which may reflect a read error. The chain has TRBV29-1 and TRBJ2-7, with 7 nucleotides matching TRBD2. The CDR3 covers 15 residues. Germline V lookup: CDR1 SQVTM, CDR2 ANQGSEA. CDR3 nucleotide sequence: TGCAGCGTTGAAGGGGCGGGAGTGTCCTCCTCCGAGCAGTACTTC. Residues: CSVEGAGVSSSEQYF.

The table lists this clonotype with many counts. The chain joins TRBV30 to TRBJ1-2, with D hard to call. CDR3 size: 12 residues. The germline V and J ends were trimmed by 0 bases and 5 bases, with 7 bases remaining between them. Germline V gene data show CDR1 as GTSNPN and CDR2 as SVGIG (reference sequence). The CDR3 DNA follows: TGTGCCTGGAGTGTACGAGGGTATGGCTACACCTTC. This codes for CAWSVRGYGYTF.

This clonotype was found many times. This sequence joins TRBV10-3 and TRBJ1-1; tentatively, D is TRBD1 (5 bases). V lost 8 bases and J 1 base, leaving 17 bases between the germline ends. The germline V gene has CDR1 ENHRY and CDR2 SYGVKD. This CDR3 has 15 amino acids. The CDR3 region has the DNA TGTGCCATCGGGGATTCGAGACAGCCGAACACTGAAGCTTTCTTT. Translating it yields CAIGDSRQPNTEAFF.

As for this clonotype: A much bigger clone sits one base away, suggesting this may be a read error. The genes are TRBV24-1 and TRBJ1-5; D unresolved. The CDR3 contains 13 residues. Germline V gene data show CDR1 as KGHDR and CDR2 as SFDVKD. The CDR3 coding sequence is TGTGCCACCGGGGAGGAGAGCAATCGGCCCCAGCATTTT. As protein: CATGEESNRPQHF.

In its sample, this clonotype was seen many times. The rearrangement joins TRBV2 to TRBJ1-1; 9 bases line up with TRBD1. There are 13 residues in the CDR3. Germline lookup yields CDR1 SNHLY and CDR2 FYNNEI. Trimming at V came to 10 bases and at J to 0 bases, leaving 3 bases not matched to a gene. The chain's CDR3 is CATGTGMNTEAFF. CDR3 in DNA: TGTGCCACCGGGACAGGGATGAACACTGAAGCTTTCTTT.

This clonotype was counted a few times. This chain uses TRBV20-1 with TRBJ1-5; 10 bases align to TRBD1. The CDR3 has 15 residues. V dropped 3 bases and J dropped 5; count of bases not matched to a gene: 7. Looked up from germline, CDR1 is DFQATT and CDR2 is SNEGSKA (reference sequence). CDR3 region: CSARRGTGEDQPQHF. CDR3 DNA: TGCAGTGCTAGGAGAGGGACAGGGGAAGATCAGCCCCAGCATTTT.

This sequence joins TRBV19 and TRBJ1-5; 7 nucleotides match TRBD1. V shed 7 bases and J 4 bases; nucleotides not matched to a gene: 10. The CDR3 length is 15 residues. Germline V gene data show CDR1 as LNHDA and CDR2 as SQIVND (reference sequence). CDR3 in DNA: TGTGCCAGTACCGCACAGGGGATCGGTAATCAGCCCCAGCATTTT. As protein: CASTAQGIGNQPQHF.

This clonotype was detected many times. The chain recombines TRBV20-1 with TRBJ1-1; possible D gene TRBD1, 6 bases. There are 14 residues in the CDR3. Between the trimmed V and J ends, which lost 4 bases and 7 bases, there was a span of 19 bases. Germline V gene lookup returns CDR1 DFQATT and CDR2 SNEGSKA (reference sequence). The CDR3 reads CSAMGVGQTVEAFF. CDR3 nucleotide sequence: TGCAGTGCTATGGGGGTCGGACAGACGGTTGAAGCTTTCTTT.

CDR3 residues: CAWSYTATAGYGYTF. The CDR3 coding sequence is TGTGCCTGGAGTTATACGGCTACTGCTGGGTATGGCTACACCTTC. The rearrangement joins TRBV30 to TRBJ1-2; D remains ambiguous. The CDR3 consists of 15 residues. CDR1 is GTSNPN and CDR2 is SVGIG in the germline V gene (reference sequence). The V end was cut by 2 bases, the J end by 5 bases, with 18 bases between.

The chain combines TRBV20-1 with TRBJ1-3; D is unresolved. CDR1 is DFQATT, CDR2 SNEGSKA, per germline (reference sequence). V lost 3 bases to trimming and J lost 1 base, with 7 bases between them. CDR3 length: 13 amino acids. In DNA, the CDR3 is TGCAGTGCTAGTGGCGGGTCTGGAAACACCATATATTTT. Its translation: CSASGGSGNTIYF.

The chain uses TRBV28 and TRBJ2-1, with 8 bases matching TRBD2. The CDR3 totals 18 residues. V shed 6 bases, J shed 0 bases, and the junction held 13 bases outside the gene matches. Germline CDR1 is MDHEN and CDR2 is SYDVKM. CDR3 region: CASSQTGTRGSSYNEQFF. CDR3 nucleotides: TGTGCCAGCAGCCAAACCGGGACTAGGGGAAGCTCCTACAATGAGCAGTTCTTC.

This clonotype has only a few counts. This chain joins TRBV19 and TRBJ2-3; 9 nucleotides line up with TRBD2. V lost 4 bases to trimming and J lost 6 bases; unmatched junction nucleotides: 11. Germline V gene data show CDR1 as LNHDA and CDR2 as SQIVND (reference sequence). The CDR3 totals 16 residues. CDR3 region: CASSKGVAGVGDTQYF. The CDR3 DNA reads TGTGCCAGTAGTAAGGGGGTAGCGGGAGTTGGGGATACGCAGTATTTT.

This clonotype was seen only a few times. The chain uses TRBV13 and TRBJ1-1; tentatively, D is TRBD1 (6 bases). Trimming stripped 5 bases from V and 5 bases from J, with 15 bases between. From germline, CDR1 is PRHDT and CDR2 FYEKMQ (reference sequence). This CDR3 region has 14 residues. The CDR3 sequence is CASSPMTGYTEAFF. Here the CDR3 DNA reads TGTGCCAGCAGCCCGATGACAGGTTATACTGAAGCTTTCTTT.

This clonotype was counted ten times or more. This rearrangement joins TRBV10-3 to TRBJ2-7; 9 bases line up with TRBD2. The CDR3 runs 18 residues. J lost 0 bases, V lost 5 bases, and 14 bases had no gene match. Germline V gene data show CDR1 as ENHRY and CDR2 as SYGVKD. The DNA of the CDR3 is TGTGCCATCAGTACTACGGGGCGGGGGGGCCCCAGCTCCTACGAGCAGTACTTC. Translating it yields CAISTTGRGGPSSYEQYF.

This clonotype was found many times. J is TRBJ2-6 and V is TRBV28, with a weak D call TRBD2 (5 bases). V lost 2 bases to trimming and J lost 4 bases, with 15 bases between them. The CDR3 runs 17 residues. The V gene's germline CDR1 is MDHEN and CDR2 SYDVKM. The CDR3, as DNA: TGTGCCAGCAGTTTAGCGGGCCTAGGGATAGGGGCCAACGTCCTGACTTTC. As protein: CASSLAGLGIGANVLTF.

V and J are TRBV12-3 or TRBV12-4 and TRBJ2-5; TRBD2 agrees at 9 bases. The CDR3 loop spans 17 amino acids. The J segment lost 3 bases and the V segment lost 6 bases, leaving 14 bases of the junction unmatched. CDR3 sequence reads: CASSPGGIAGEEETQYF. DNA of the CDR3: TGTGCCAGCAGCCCCGGCGGAATAGCGGGAGAAGAAGAGACCCAGTACTTC.

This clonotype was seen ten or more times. CDR3 bases: TGTGCCAGTGGGGGAGTCGGGAGTTCCTATGGCTACACCTTC. Protein: CASGGVGSSYGYTF. V is TRBV28 and J is TRBJ1-2, with D tentatively TRBD1 (5 bases). Between the trimmed V and J ends, which lost 9 bases and 4 bases, there was a span of 18 bases. The CDR3 consists of 14 residues. Germline-derived CDR1 and CDR2 are MDHEN and SYDVKM.